This paragraph covers one T cell receptor beta chain sequence. Everyone who took part was roughly 18 to 89 years old, and they came from roughly 25 US areas. Up to 2 weeks before entering the study, exposed participants had met a COVID-19 case. This sample was included in a study of blood T cell repertoires in COVID-19. At the level of the study: The analysed material was cDNA or gDNA that came from T cells, B-cell-depleted T cells, or PBMCs.

Trimming left V 0 bases short and J 6 bases short, with 21 bases between. CDR1 is SGDLS and CDR2 is YYNGEE in the germline V gene. This CDR3 comprises 18 residues. As originally analysed: Amplification with reference gene primers provided the estimates of nucleated cell counts. Assay: immunoSEQ multiplex PCR; the TCRdb copy retains only in-frame clones and omits some. V and J calls and clone size follow that table, whereas D and trimming were derived from the DNA. The table includes a few hundred thousand clones, roughly 89% detected once. The TCR sequence derives from a woman aged 45-65 years who had been exposed to COVID-19. The chain joins TRBV9 to TRBJ2-2; D might be TRBD1 (6 bases). Sequenced: PBMCs or T cells enriched from blood (not recorded which). DNA of the CDR3: TGTGCCAGCAGCGTAGACCTTAAGGGACATCGTTCCCCCGGGGAGCTGTTTTTT. It translates to CASSVDLKGHRSPGELFF.